The rows below give T cell receptor beta chains drawn from one sample of a study of OX40 agonist ivuxolimab in advanced cancers. Data came from immunoSEQ multiplex PCR; TCRdb stores just in-frame clones and leaves some out. The sample contains 70,000 or so clones, 90% of which appear only once. The sequencing here drew on CD4+ or CD8+ T cells sorted from blood, taken in a trial of the OX40 agonist ivuxolimab. These receptors came from an adult with an advanced solid tumor such as melanoma, head and neck, liver or kidney cancer. Each CDR3 is given with its conserved first and last residue. Fields, in order: J gene, V gene, CDR3 protein.

>TRBJ1-5|TRBV7-9
CASSRQGSNQPQHF
>TRBJ2-1|TRBV27
CASSLSRGRARNEQFF
>TRBJ2-5|TRBV6-5
CASRRTSQETQYF
>TRBJ2-3|TRBV7-2
CASSPNEATQYF
>TRBJ2-7|TRBV18
CASSPPGAYEQYF
>TRBJ1-1|TRBV19
CASRPGAMNTEAFF
>TRBJ1-1|TRBV5-1
CASSSNPTAKLAFF
>TRBJ2-7|TRBV27
CASRATETYEQYF
>TRBJ2-7|TRBV28
CASRGSRAYEQYF
>TRBJ2-2|TRBV13
CASSLGGQPYTGELFF
>TRBJ2-7|TRBV18
CASSQGQFSDEQYF
>TRBJ2-3|TRBV5-4
CASSLGGTDTQYF
>TRBJ2-1|TRBV6-5
CASGAGTSGRGEQFF
>TRBJ2-1|TRBV7-9
CASLTGEGYLYNEQFF
>TRBJ2-5|TRBV6-5
CASSYSGPQETQYF
>TRBJ2-3|TRBV7-9
CASGKGSSTDTQYF
>TRBJ1-2|TRBV29-1
CSVRGDGYTF
>TRBJ2-2|TRBV28
CASSSETSGRRELFF
>TRBJ2-1|TRBV29-1
CSTQDNEQFF
>TRBJ2-4|TRBV27
CASSRGRLAKNIQYF
>TRBJ2-7|TRBV6-6
CASSRDSYEQYF
>TRBJ2-1|TRBV18
CASSPPGLSSYNEQFF
>TRBJ2-5|TRBV7-9
CASSPLEGRQETQYF
>TRBJ2-1|TRBV7-9
CASSLDPGLVFEQFF
>TRBJ2-5|TRBV7-2
CASSYTWGQETQYF
>TRBJ2-1|TRBV14
CASSQLGLGQNEQFF
>TRBJ2-2|TRBV5-4
CASSHQRETGELFF
>TRBJ1-5|TRBV27
CASSPRDSNQPQHF